The clone carrying this T cell receptor beta chain came up a few times. Its antigen remains unknown. TCR beta libraries used approximately 2 micrograms of genomic DNA from cryopreserved PBMCs. The CDR3 length is 12 residues. Trimming removed 5 bases from V and 0 bases from J, with 4 bases in between. Germline CDR1 is KGHSH and CDR2 is LQKENI. This entry comes from a study of cytotoxic CD8 clonotypes in ibrutinib-treated CLL. Overall study context: The patients comprised roughly 10 relapsed/refractory and about 14 treatment-naive cases, around 17 IGHV unmutated. General observations from the study: Sustained-remission and progressing patients' sampling times differed.

A 1 in 200,000 to 1 in 1 million T cell depth was the sequencing target. Data came from immunoSEQ multiplex PCR; TCRdb stores just in-frame clones and leaves some out. The sample lists around 70,000 clones, 90% occurring once. The TCR was taken from a human donor with chronic lymphocytic leukemia. J is TRBJ1-1 and V is TRBV18; no reliable D call. The sample in question was PBMCs, obtained after 12 months of ibrutinib treatment. The CDR3 nucleotides read TGTGCCAGCTCAACCCTGAACACTGAAGCTTTCTTT. Protein product: CASSTLNTEAFF.